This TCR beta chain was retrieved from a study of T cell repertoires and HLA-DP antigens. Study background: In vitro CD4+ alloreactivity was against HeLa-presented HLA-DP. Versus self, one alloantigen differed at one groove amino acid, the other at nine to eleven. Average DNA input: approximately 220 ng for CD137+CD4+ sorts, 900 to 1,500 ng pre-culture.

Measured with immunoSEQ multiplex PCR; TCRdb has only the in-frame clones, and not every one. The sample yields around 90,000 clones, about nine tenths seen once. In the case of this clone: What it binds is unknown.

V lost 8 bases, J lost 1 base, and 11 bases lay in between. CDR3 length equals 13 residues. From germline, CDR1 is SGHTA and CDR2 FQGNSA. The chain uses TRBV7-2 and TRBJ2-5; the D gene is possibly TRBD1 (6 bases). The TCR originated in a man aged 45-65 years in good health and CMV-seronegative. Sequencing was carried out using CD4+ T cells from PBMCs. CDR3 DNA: TGTGCCAGCCAAACAGGGTCCCAAGAGACCCAGTACTTC. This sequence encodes CASQTGSQETQYF.